This T cell receptor beta chain came from a study of blood T cell repertoires in COVID-19. The length of the CDR3 is 13 residues. V was clipped by 4 bases and J by 2 bases, with 8 bases between them. Per the germline V gene, CDR1 is MNHEY and CDR2 is SMNVEV (reference sequence). Libraries were prepared by immunoSEQ multiplex PCR; TCRdb keeps only in-frame clonotypes and omits some of them. This sample carries about 400,000 clones, roughly 90% of them seen once, and the ten largest clones take 0.95% to 1.5%. The sequencing sample was made of peripheral blood. This clonotype was obtained from a middle-aged man with acute or convalescent COVID-19. The J gene is TRBJ1-2, the V gene TRBV27; D is unclear. The CDR3: CASSSSRNYGYTF. CDR3 coding DNA: TGTGCCAGCAGTTCCTCACGGAACTATGGCTACACCTTC.